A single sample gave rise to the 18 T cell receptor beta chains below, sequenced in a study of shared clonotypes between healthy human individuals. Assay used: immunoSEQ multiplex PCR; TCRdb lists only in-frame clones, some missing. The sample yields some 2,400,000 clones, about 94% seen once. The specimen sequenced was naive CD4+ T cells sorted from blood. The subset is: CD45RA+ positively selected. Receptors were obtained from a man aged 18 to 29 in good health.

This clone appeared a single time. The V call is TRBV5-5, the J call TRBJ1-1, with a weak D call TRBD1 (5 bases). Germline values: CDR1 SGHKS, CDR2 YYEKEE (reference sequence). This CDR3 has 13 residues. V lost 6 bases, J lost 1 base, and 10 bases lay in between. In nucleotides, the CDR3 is TGTGCCAGCATGGACACGAGGAACACTGAAGCTTTCTTT. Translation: CASMDTRNTEAFF. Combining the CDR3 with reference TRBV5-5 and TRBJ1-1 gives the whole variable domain DAGVTQSPTHLIKTRGQQVTLRCSPISGHKSVSWYQQVLGQGPQFIFQYYEKEERGRGNFPDRFSARQFPNYSSELNVNALLLGDSALYLCASMDTRNTEAFFGQGTRLTVV.

CDR3 nucleotides: TGTGCCAGCAGTGTCCCGGGACAGGGGGGAGAAAAACTGTTTTTT. Amino acid sequence: CASSVPGQGGEKLFF. This chain connects TRBV28 to TRBJ1-4; 11 nucleotides align to TRBD1. The CDR3 runs 15 residues. V was pared by 5 bases and J by 8 bases, with 7 bases of the junction left unmatched. Germline V CDR1 and CDR2: MDHEN, SYDVKM.

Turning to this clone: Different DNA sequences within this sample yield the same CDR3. The CDR3 reads CASSLVQNTGELFF. CDR3 DNA: TGTGCCAGCAGCTTGGTGCAGAACACCGGGGAGCTGTTTTTT. This chain joins TRBV5-6 and TRBJ2-2; D is unresolved. V was clipped by 0 bases and J by 1 base, with 4 bases between them. CDR1 and CDR2 (germline): SGHDT, YYEEEE. The length of the CDR3 is 14 residues.

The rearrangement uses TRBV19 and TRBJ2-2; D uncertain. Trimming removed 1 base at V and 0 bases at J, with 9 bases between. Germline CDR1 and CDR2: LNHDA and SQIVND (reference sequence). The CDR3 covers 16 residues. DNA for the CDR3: TGTGCCAGTAGTATAGTTGAAGCGTCGAACACCGGGGAGCTGTTTTTT. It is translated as CASSIVEASNTGELFF.

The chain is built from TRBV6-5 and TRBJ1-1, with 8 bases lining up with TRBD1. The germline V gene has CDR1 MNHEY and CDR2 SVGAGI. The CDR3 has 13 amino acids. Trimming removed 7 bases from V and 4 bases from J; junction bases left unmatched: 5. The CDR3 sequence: CASTRTGTTEAFF. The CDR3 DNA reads TGTGCCAGCACCAGGACAGGGACCACTGAAGCTTTCTTT.

The CDR3 is CASSLNTEYNEKLFF. In nucleotides, the CDR3 is TGCGCCAGCAGCTTGAATACAGAATATAATGAAAAACTGTTTTTT. The chain joins TRBV5-1 to TRBJ1-4; no firm D call. Trimming cost V 1 base and J 4 bases, with 11 bases left between them. CDR1 and CDR2 from the germline V gene are SGHRS and YFSETQ. The CDR3 is 15 amino acids.

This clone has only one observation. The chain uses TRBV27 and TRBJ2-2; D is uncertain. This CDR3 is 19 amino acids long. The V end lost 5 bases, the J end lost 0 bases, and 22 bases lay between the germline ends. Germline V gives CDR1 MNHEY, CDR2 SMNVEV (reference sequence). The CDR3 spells CASSPTTSARSPNTGELFF. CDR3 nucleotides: TGTGCCAGCAGTCCTACAACCTCCGCGCGGAGCCCGAACACCGGGGAGCTGTTTTTT.

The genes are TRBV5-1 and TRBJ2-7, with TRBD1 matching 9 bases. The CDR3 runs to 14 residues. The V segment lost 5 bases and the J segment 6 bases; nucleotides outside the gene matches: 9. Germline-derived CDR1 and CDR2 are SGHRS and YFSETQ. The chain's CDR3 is CASSPLGQGIEQYF. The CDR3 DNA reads TGCGCCAGCAGTCCCCTGGGACAGGGAATCGAGCAGTACTTC.

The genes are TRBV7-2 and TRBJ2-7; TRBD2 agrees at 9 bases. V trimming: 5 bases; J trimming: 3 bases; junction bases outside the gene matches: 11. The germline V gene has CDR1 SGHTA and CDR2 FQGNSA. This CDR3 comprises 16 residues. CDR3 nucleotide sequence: TGTGCCAGCAGCAAACGAAGGACTAGCGACGGCTACGAGCAGTACTTC. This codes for CASSKRRTSDGYEQYF.

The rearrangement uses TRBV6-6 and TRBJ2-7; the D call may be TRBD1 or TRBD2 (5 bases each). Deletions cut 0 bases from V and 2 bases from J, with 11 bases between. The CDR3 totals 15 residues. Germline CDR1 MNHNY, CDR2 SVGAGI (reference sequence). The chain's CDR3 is CASSYSRDVAYEQYF. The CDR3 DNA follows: TGTGCCAGCAGTTACTCCCGGGACGTCGCCTACGAGCAGTACTTC.

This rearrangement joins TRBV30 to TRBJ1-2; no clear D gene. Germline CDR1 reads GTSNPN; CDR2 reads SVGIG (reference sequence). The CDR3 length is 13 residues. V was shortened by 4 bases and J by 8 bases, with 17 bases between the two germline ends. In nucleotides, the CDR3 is TGTGCCTGGACCCCAGCCTCTCCGAGGGGCTACACCTTC. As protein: CAWTPASPRGYTF.

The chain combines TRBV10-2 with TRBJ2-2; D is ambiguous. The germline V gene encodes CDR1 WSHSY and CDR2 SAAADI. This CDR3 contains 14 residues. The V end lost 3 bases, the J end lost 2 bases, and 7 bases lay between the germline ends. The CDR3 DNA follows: TGCGCCAGCAGTGAATTTTTTAACACCGGGGAGCTGTTTTTT. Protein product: CASSEFFNTGELFF.

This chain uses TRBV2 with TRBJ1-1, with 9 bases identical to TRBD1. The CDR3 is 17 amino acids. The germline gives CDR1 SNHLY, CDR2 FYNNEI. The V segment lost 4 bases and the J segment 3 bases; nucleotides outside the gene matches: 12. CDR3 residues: CASSAYRDRVLDTEAFF. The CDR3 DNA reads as TGTGCCAGCAGTGCCTACCGGGACAGGGTCCTGGACACTGAAGCTTTCTTT.

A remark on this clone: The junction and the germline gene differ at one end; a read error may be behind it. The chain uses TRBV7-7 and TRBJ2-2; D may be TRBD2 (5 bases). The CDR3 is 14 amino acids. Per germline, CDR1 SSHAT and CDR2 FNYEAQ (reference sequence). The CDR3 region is CASSLNTRAGELFF. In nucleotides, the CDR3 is TGTGCTAGCAGCTTAAACACTAGGGCCGGGGAGCTGTTTTTT. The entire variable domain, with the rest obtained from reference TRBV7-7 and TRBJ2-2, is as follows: GAGVSQSPRYKVTKRGQDVTLRCDPISSHATLYWYQQALGQGPEFLTYFNYEAQPDKSGLPSDRFSAERPEGSISTLTIQRTEQRDSAMYRCASSLNTRAGELFFGEGSRLTVL.

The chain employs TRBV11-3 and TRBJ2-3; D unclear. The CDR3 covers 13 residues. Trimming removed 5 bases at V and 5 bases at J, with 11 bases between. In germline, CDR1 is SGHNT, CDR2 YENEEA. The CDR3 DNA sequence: TGTGCCAGCAGCCTGTTGTGGGGAGATACGCAGTATTTT. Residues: CASSLLWGDTQYF.

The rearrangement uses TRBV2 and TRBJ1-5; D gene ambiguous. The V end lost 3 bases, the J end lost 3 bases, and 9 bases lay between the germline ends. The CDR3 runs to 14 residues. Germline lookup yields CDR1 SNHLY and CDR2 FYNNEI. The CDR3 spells CASSDGRFNQPQHF. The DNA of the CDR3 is TGTGCCAGCAGTGATGGACGGTTCAATCAGCCCCAGCATTTT.

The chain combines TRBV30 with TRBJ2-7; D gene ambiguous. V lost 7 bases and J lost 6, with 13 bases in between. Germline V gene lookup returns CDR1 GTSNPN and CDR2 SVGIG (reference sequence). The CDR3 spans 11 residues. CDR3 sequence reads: CAYSMSSEQYF. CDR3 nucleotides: TGTGCCTACTCTATGAGCTCCGAGCAGTACTTC.

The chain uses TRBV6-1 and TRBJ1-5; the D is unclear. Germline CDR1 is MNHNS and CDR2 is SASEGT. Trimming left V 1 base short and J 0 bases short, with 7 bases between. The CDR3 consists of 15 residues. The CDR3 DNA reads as TGTGCCAGCAGTGAAGGCAGACATAGCAATCAGCCCCAGCATTTT. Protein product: CASSEGRHSNQPQHF.